The table lists the clone carrying this TCR beta chain with a few counts. Its specificity is unknown. CDR1 is SNHLY and CDR2 is FYNNEI in the germline V gene. V was clipped by 6 bases and J by 11 bases, with 20 bases between them. CDR3 length equals 15 residues. The sample comes from a study of vaccination effects on CD4 cells after COVID-19. Study-wide findings and caveats: By a late point after vaccination, infection- and vaccine-induced clones had shrunk markedly through clonal contraction.

The protocol was immunoSEQ multiplex PCR, while the TCRdb copy is restricted to in-frame clones and leaves out a portion. The sample holds about 79,000 clones, roughly four fifths seen once. Prior to sequencing, the ViraFEST assay stimulated PBMC with viral peptide pools, which expanded the antigen-specific CD4+ T cells. Culture lasted 10 days before CD4+ T cell isolation. Every well housed some 2 million PBMC, which grew in culture alongside about 9 IU/ml IL-2 and around 9.4 ug/ml peptides. Days 3 and 7 were when half the medium was replaced with IL-2 medium. The source is a human donor who received a COVID-19 vaccine. The V and J genes are TRBV2 and TRBJ1-6; a weak D match, TRBD1 (5 bases). The sequencing used CD4+ T cells from PBMCs cultured with HCoV-229E spike peptides, collected before COVID-19 vaccination. Written as DNA, the CDR3 is TGTGCCAGCAGGGAGGATAGAGGGGTTTGGACACCCCTCCACTTT. Translation gives CASREDRGVWTPLHF.